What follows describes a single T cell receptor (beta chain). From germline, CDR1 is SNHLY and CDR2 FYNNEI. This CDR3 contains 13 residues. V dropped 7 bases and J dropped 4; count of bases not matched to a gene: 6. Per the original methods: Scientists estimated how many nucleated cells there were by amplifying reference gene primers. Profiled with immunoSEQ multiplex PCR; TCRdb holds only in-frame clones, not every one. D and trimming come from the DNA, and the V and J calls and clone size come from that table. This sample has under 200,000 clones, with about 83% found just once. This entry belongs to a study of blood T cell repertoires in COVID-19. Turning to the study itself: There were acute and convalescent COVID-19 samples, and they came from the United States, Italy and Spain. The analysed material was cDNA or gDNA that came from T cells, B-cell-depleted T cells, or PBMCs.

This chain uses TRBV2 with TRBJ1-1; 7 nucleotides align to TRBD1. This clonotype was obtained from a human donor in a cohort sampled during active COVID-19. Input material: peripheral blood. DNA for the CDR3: TGTGCCAGCAACCGGGACAGCATCACTGAAGCTTTCTTT. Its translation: CASNRDSITEAFF.